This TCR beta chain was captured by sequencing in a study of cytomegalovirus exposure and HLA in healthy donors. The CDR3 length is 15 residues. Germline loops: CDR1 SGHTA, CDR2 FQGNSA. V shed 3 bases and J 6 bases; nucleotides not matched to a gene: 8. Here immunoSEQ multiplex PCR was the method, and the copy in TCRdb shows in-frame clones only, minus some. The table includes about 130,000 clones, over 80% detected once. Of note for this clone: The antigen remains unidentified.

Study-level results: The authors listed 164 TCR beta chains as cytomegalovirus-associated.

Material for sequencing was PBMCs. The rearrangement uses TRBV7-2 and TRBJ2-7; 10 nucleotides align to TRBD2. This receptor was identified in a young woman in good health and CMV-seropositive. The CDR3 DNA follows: TGTGCCAGCAGCTTCAGTAGCGGGAGGAACTCCGAGCAGTACTTC. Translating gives CASSFSSGRNSEQYF.